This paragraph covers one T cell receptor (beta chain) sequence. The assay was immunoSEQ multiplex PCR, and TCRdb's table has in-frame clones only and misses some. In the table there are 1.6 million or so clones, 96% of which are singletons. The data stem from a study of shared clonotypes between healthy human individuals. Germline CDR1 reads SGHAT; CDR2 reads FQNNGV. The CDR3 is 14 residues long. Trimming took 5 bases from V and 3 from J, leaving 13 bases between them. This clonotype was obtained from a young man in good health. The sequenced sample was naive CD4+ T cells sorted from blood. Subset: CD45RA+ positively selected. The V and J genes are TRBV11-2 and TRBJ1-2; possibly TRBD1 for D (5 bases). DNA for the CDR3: TGTGCCAGCAGCCCGCTGGGGGTATACTATGGCTACACCTTC. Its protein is CASSPLGVYYGYTF.